What follows is one T cell receptor beta chain and its context. Authors' analysis steps: Estimates of nucleated cell counts were drawn from the amplification of reference gene primers. Assay used: immunoSEQ multiplex PCR; TCRdb lists only in-frame clones, some missing. V and J calls plus clone size are reproduced from that table; the DNA served to infer D and trimming. The sample lists around 69,000 clones, approximately 92% occurring once. This specimen belongs to a study of blood T cell repertoires in COVID-19. Across the study: COVID-19 samples collected from the United States, Italy and Spain covered acute and convalescent phases. In each case, the material was cDNA or gDNA derived from T cells, B-cell-depleted T cells, or PBMCs.

The V gene's germline CDR1 is MNHEY and CDR2 SMNVEV (reference sequence). The CDR3 extends over 15 amino acids. The V gene end was trimmed by 3 bases and the J gene end by 4 bases; junction bases not matched to a gene: 5. Sample: peripheral blood. The sequence was collected from a woman aged 45-65 years with active COVID-19. The V call is TRBV27, the J call TRBJ2-1; 8 bases line up with TRBD2. CDR3 amino acids: CASSLGTGGYNEQFF. The CDR3 DNA is TGTGCCAGCAGTTTGGGGACGGGAGGGTACAATGAGCAGTTCTTC.